This TCR beta chain is drawn from a study of CD8+ T cells in alopecia areata. Following extraction, RNA underwent reverse transcription to cDNA, which served as the sequencing template. Generated by immunoSEQ multiplex PCR, the TCRdb table keeps only in-frame clones and is missing some. Of 200,000 or so clones listed, over 40% are singletons. General study findings and limits: Many expanded lesional clones persisted during tofacitinib (in both scalp and blood).

This clone came up many times. Its antigen is still unknown. At one of its ends the junction is not consistent with the germline gene, which may arise from a read error. Other DNA sequences from this sample encode an identical CDR3 as well. This CDR3 has 13 residues. The germline gives CDR1 SSHAT, CDR2 FNYEAQ (reference sequence). Treatment meaning: oral pan-JAK inhibitor, 5-10 mg twice daily. A FACSAria was used to sort CD4+ and CD8+ T cells. These cells came from PBMCs. This sample comprised CD4+ T cells sorted from blood, obtained at approximately week 36, from a patient treated with tofacitinib. The chain has TRBV7-7 and TRBJ2-2; D unresolved. The sequence was obtained from a human donor with alopecia areata. CDR3 region: CASSLDITGELFF. CDR3 in DNA: TGTGCTAGCAGCTTAGATATTACCGGGGAGCTGTTTTTT.